This T cell receptor beta chain was found in a study of identical twins. Study-wide results and limits: Twins shared out-of-frame alpha sequences with excess low generation probability.

This clonotype was recorded many times. The antigen is not known. Everyone who gave samples was a healthy Caucasian. cDNA molecules carried unique molecular identifiers, and template switching added a universal primer site. TCRdb used MiXCR to reprocess the 5' RACE reads, holding one entry per CDR3 protein. The data hold around 100,000 distinct CDR3 sequences, with 5.9% observed a single time. The TCR comes from a woman between 50 and 59 years old in good health. Sequences were obtained from memory T cells sorted from blood.

CDR3 coding DNA: TGTGCCAGCAGCCGACTTAGCTACGAGCAGTACTTC. This encodes CASSRLSYEQYF. V is TRBV3-1 and J is TRBJ2-7; D remains unclear. The CDR3 has 12 amino acids. Looked up from germline, CDR1 is LGHDT and CDR2 is YNNKEL (reference sequence). V shed 4 bases and J shed 3 bases, with 7 bases lying between them.